This TCR beta chain was profiled in a study of T cell responses to AZD1222 COVID-19 vaccine. From germline, CDR1 is LGHDT and CDR2 YNNKEL (reference sequence). V shed 4 bases, J shed 1 base, and the junction held 6 bases outside the gene matches. The CDR3 runs to 15 residues. Data came from immunoSEQ multiplex PCR; TCRdb stores just in-frame clones and leaves some out. The sample consists of roughly 120,000 clones, around nine tenths of them appearing once. General study results and limits: Vaccine-associated CD4 TCRs ranged over spike, dominating at 160-218 and 743-854. Females outnumbered males among donors, who were mostly white British; clonal diversity was possibly underestimated. There were repertoire samples only from the period after the peak T cell response. Once two AZD1222 doses were given, Spike-specific TCR breadth and depth went up.

Note on this clone: Its specificity is unknown.

The chain employs TRBV3-1 (or the pseudogene TRBV3-2) and TRBJ1-1; 7 nucleotides match TRBD1. This TCR was recovered from an adult who received the MenACWY meningococcal vaccine as a control. Sequencing was performed on peripheral blood, taken 28 days after the second dose of the MenACWY control vaccine. The CDR3 DNA reads TGTGCCAGCAGCCCTTCGGGACAGAAGAACACTGAAGCTTTCTTT. Encoded protein: CASSPSGQKNTEAFF.